This section outlines one T cell receptor beta chain sequence together with its context. Its antigen is still unknown. Qualities for individual bases were not recorded, and no much larger clone is one base off. The sample comes from a study of identical twins (dated by TCRdb to the mid-2010s). Background for the entire study: To test whether fetal clonotypes persist, the study used deep sequencing on TCR alpha and beta repertoires from monozygotic twins, unrelated adults of various ages, and cord blood. To rule out contamination, replicate twin experiments were performed at different times with different library preparation protocols. What the work shows at the level of the full study, not this receptor alone: Excess twin sharing in beta out-of-frame sequences was weaker because fewer shared sequences lowered the signal-to-noise ratio. Zero-insertion analyses could be partly confounded by invariant T cells such as MAIT and iNKT, although diverse VJ usage argued against such confounding for most clonotypes. Compared with coincidental sharing between unrelated individuals, an excess of low generation-probability sequences was observed among out-of-frame TCR alpha sequences shared between twins. Fewer insertions were carried by abundant cord blood beta clonotypes; a weaker similar trend was observed in young adult naive repertoires, while no such trend was observed in memory repertoires. Conclusions relied on cross-sectional statistical analysis, since the same donors could not be followed over many years. Out-of-frame TCR alpha sharing in monozygotic twins was systematically underestimated by recombination models, whereas sharing between unrelated individuals was in agreement with the recombination models.

Every donor was a healthy Caucasian. The twin cohort comprised three pairs of female monozygotic twins, all aged roughly 18 to 30 years. Positive isolation kits from Invitrogen were used to isolate the CD4+ and CD8+ T cell populations. Library creation used 5' RACE. The reads were generated on an Illumina HiSeq 2000. A universal primer binding site was added through template switching, and the final cDNA carried a unique molecular identifier so that TCR cDNA molecules could be counted accurately. First-strand cDNA for TCR alpha and beta chains was synthesized from specific primers in the conserved constant-segment region. Each cDNA library was double barcoded, with a SMART-Mk sample barcode plus Illumina barcodes, to control for contamination. TruSeq adapter sequences and Illumina sample barcodes were added in two successive PCR steps. The Illumina HiSeq platform was used with custom primers to sequence TCR alpha and beta cDNA libraries. In the authors' own workflow: Unique molecular identifiers were extracted from raw reads with MiGEC, and CDR3 positions were determined with MiXCR. Recombination models were inferred per individual with the repgenHMM and IGoR tools using an EM algorithm. The tcR package in R was used for shared clonotype analysis, with sharing normalized by the product of cloneset sizes. To study raw recombination without the effects of thymic and clonal selection, out-of-frame nonproductive sequences were analyzed. The public reads were run again by TCRdb, first through fastp at Q25 and then through MiXCR, and only productive beta chains were kept. Each CDR3 protein appears once, grouped with its most common genes and DNA. The V and J calls shown here were made by TCRdb, not taken from the authors' results. The sample contains about 460,000 distinct CDR3 sequences, over 12% of them found a single time. The ten largest clones add up to 0.5% to 0.65% of the sample.

This sample was also put to use in a study of yellow fever vaccine responses in identical twins. As that second paper reports: The authors reported that the T cell response to vaccination in identical twins appeared partly convergent and partly personalized. In identical twins, the study followed T cell clones that responded to the vaccine with precision.

Material: CD4+ T cells sorted from blood. This TCR was sampled from a woman aged 18-35 years in good health.

This receptor has the CDR3 CASRRVLGNQPQHF. DNA sequence: TGTGCCAGCAGAAGAGTTTTGGGCAATCAGCCCCAGCATTTT. The V and J segments used are TRBV28 and TRBJ1-5, with the D gene not clear enough to name. V is reduced by 6 bases and J by 2 bases, leaving a spacing of 11 bases between them. Spanning cysteine to phenylalanine, the CDR3 consists of 14 amino acids. Just CDR3 DNA is preserved here, 42 bases in frame from base 1. The germline V gene yields MDHEN for CDR1 and SYDVKM for CDR2.